The clone carrying this TCR beta chain was detected ten times or more. The CDR3 has 13 residues. V lost 6 bases and J 6 bases, leaving 12 bases between the germline ends. The sample's time point: newly diagnosed GD, antithyroid drugs for less than 3 months. The TCR library was made from RNA that had been extracted from PBMCs in TRIzol. The authors built TCR beta libraries using iRepertoire HTBI primers and Arm-PCR of CDR3 regions. TCRdb itself ran the multiplex PCR reads through MiXCR, one entry per CDR3 protein. Of around 450,000 distinct CDR3 sequences listed, approximately 15% are singletons. The data originate from a study of regulatory T cells in long-lasting Graves disease. The same data also went into a second study, on T cells in Graves' hyperthyroidism and ophthalmopathy.

This TCR was sampled from a woman aged 40 to 50 with Graves disease. The material was peripheral blood mononuclear cells (PBMCs), obtained at new diagnosis, from a patient treated with antithyroid drugs. V is TRBV12-3 or TRBV12-4 and J is TRBJ2-1; D is unresolved. CDR3 DNA: TGTGCCAGCAGCGTCTTTGAGTTCAATGAGCAGTTCTTC. Protein product: CASSVFEFNEQFF.